These 15 T cell receptor beta chains were all obtained from the same sample, sequenced in a study of T cell repertoires in cytomegalovirus infection. TCRdb ran MiXCR on the reads and lists one entry per CDR3 protein. Here the sample spans around 540,000 distinct CDR3 sequences, about 33% being singletons. What these receptors recognize is not known. Source: cultured PBMCs, taken from culture after CMV antigen stimulation. The origin of the receptors is a human donor in good health (CMV status not recorded). Some clones in this sample may be carry-over from other donors' samples.

This clonotype was seen many times. J is TRBJ2-2 and V is TRBV12-3 or TRBV12-4, with D possibly matching TRBD1 (6 bases). The CDR3 consists of 14 residues. With 4 bases removed from V and 1 base from J, the gap between germline ends came to 7 bases. This CDR3 is CASSSTGNTGELFF. The CDR3 coding sequence is TGTGCCAGCAGTTCGACAGGGAACACCGGGGAGCTGTTTTTT.

This chain joins TRBV12-3 or TRBV12-4 and TRBJ1-6, with TRBD1 as a possible D gene (5 bases). V lost 5 bases to trimming and J lost 15 bases, with 17 bases between them. The CDR3 is made up of 13 amino acids. The CDR3 DNA reads as TGTGCCAGCAGTCCCTCGTCAGGGCAGCTCCTCCACTTT. Translated: CASSPSSGQLLHF.

This clonotype was counted only a few times. This sequence joins TRBV7-8 and TRBJ2-3, with 7 positions matching TRBD2. Trimming took 3 bases from V and 8 from J; bases not matched to a gene: 11. Germline V gives CDR1 SGHVS, CDR2 FQNEAQ. This CDR3 is built from 15 residues. CDR3 in DNA: TGTGCCAGCAGCTTCCGGGACTACCCTGTGGGTACGCAGTATTTT. As protein: CASSFRDYPVGTQYF. The full variable domain, in which reference TRBV7-8 and TRBJ2-3 provide the parts outside the CDR3, is GAGVSQSPRYKVAKRGQDVALRCDPISGHVSLFWYQQALGQGPEFLTYFQNEAQLDKSGLPSDRFFAERPEGSVSTLKIQRTQQEDSAVYLCASSFRDYPVGTQYFGPGTRLTVL.

The CDR3 here is CASSEPGLAGDFYNEQFF. CDR3 in DNA: TGTGCCAGCAGTGAACCGGGACTAGCGGGAGACTTCTACAATGAGCAGTTCTTC. This chain uses TRBV6-1 with TRBJ2-1, with 14 positions matching TRBD2. Germline lookup yields CDR1 MNHNS and CDR2 SASEGT. V gave up 2 bases and J gave up 3 bases; unmatched junction bases: 6. The CDR3 sequence is 18 residues long.

The chain combines TRBV12-3 or TRBV12-4 with TRBJ1-1; no definite D call. The CDR3 is 14 residues long. V shed 2 bases and J shed 5 bases, with 12 bases lying between them. The CDR3 nucleotides read TGTGCCAGCAGTTTAAAGGGAGGAGGGACTGAAGCTTTCTTT. Residues: CASSLKGGGTEAFF.

V usage is TRBV20-1 and J usage is TRBJ2-5, with D perhaps TRBD2 (6 bases). The CDR3 covers 15 residues. Germline CDR1 and CDR2: DFQATT and SNEGSKA (reference sequence). Trimming removed 1 base from V and 4 bases from J, with 16 bases in between. In DNA, the CDR3 is TGCAGTGCTAGAGGTTGGGGGAGGAGGGGAGAGACCCAGTACTTC. Protein sequence: CSARGWGRRGETQYF.

V is TRBV10-2 and J is TRBJ2-7; TRBD1 matches 10 bases. J gave up 6 bases and V 6 bases, and 17 bases lay outside the gene matches. Germline V lookup: CDR1 WSHSY, CDR2 SAAADI. The CDR3 runs to 17 residues. CDR3 region: CASSKGPGQGLISEQYF. As DNA, the CDR3 is TGCGCCAGCAGCAAGGGGCCGGGACAGGGGTTAATCTCCGAGCAGTACTTC.

This clonotype has only a few counts. This chain uses TRBV12-3 or TRBV12-4 with TRBJ1-1, with 7 bases fitting TRBD1. The CDR3 totals 15 residues. V lost 6 bases to trimming and J lost 7 bases; unmatched junction nucleotides: 14. The CDR3 is CASSQFSIRGIEAFF. The CDR3, as DNA: TGTGCCAGCAGCCAGTTTTCCATCAGGGGGATTGAAGCTTTCTTT.

This clonotype has more than one count but fewer than ten. The chain recombines TRBV7-9 with TRBJ1-5; tentatively, D is TRBD1 (5 bases). The CDR3 is 12 amino acids. The V and J ends lost 4 bases and 8 bases respectively, with 9 bases between them. Germline-derived CDR1 and CDR2 are SEHNR and FQNEAQ (reference sequence). The CDR3 is CASSSVGEPQHF. Here the CDR3 DNA reads TGTGCCAGCAGCTCCGTGGGGGAGCCCCAGCATTTT.

The chain is built from TRBV27 and TRBJ2-1, with 8 positions matching TRBD1. From germline, CDR1 is MNHEY and CDR2 SMNVEV (reference sequence). The J segment lost 6 bases and the V segment lost 4 bases, leaving 14 bases of the junction unmatched. The CDR3 length is 17 residues. The CDR3: CASSSYRDRMSGNEQFF. CDR3 DNA sequence: TGTGCCAGCAGTTCCTATCGGGACAGGATGTCCGGCAATGAGCAGTTCTTC.

The CDR3 protein is CSARRGATEAFF. Written as DNA, the CDR3 is TGCAGTGCCAGACGGGGGGCAACTGAAGCTTTCTTT. The chain combines TRBV20-1 with TRBJ1-1; possibly TRBD1 for D (6 bases). Germline CDR1 and CDR2: DFQATT and SNEGSKA (reference sequence). The CDR3 loop spans 12 amino acids. Between the trimmed V and J ends, which lost 6 bases and 5 bases, there was a span of 13 bases.

This clonotype was observed a handful of times. This sequence joins TRBV7-2 and TRBJ2-1; maybe TRBD1 (6 bases). Trimming stripped 1 base from V and 2 bases from J, with 12 bases between. CDR1 and CDR2 (germline): SGHTA, FQGNSA. This CDR3 is built from 16 residues. In DNA, the CDR3 is TGTGCCAGCAGCTTAGGTCAGGGACAAGCCTACAATGAGCAGTTCTTC. Protein: CASSLGQGQAYNEQFF.

V is TRBV5-6 and J is TRBJ1-2; perhaps TRBD1 as D (6 bases). This CDR3 comprises 15 residues. The ends were cut back, 0 bases at V and 7 bases at J, with 16 bases in the middle. Per germline, CDR1 SGHDT and CDR2 YYEEEE. The CDR3 region has the DNA TGTGCCAGCAGCTTGGTCGTCGGGGGGGCTGGTGGCTACACCTTC. It yields the protein CASSLVVGGAGGYTF.

The V and J genes are TRBV28 and TRBJ2-7; no clear D. V lost 7 bases and J 5 bases, leaving 9 bases between the germline ends. CDR1 MDHEN and CDR2 SYDVKM come from the germline V gene. This CDR3 has 11 residues. The CDR3 here is CASKVLDEQYF. In DNA, the CDR3 is TGTGCCAGCAAGGTTTTGGACGAGCAGTACTTC.

The table lists this clonotype with a few counts. CDR3 nucleotide sequence: TGTGCCAGCAGCGCAGGGACAGGGACTACTAACTATGGCTACACCTTC. Residues: CASSAGTGTTNYGYTF. The rearrangement links TRBV7-9 to TRBJ1-2; 9 nucleotides match TRBD1. The V and J ends lost 5 bases and 0 bases, in that order; junction bases with no gene match: 7. This CDR3 contains 16 residues. The germline CDR1 and CDR2 sequences are SEHNR and FQNEAQ (reference sequence).